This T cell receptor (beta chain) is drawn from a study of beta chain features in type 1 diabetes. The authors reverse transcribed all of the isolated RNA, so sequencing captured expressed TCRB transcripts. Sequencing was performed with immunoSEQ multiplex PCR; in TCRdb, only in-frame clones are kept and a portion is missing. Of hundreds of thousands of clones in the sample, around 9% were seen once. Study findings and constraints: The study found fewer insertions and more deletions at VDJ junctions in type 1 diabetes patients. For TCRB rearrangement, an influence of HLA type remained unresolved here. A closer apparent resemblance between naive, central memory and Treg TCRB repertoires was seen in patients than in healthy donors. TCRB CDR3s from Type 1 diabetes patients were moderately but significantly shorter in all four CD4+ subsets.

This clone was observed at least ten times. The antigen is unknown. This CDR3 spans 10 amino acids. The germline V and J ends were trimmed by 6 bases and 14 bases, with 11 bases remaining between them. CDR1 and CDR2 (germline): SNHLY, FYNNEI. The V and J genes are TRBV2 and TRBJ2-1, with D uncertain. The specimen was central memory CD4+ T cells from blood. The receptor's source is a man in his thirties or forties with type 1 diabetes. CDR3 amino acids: CASRVTDEFF. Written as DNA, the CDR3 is TGTGCCAGCAGGGTTACGGACGAGTTCTTC. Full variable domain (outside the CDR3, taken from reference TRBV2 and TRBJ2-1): EPEVTQTPSHQVTQMGQEVILRCVPISNHLYFYWYRQILGQKVEFLVSFYNNEISEKSEIFDDQFSVERPDGSNFTLKIRSTKLEDSAMYFCASRVTDEFFGPGTRLTVL.